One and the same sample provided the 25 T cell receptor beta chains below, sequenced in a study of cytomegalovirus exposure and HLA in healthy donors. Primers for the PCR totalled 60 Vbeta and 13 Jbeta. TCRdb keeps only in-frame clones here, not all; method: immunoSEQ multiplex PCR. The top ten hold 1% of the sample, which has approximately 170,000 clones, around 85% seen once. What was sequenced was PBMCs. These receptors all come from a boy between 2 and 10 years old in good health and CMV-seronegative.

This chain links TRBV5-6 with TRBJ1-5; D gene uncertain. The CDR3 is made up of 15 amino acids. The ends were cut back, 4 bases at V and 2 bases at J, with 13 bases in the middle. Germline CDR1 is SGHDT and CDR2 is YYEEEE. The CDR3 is CASSDSYAGNQPQHF. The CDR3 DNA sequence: TGTGCCAGCAGCGATTCTTACGCGGGCAATCAGCCCCAGCATTTT.

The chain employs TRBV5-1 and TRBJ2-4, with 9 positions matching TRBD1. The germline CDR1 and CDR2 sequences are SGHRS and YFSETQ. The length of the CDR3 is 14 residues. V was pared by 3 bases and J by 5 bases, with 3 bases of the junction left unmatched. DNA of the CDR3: TGCGCCAGCAGCTCGGGACAGGGACAAAACATTCAGTACTTC. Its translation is CASSSGQGQNIQYF. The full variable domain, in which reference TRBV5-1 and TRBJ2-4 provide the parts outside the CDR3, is KAGVTQTPRYLIKTRGQQVTLSCSPISGHRSVSWYQQTPGQGLQFLFEYFSETQRNKGNFPGRFSGRQFSNSRSEMNVSTLELGDSALYLCASSSGQGQNIQYFGAGTRLSVL.

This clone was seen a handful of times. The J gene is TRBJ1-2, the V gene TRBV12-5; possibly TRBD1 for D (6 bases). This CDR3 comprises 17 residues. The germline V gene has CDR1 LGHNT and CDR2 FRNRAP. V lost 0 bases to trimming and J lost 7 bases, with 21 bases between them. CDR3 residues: CASGLVLGTGGPSGYTF. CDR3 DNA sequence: TGTGCTAGTGGTTTGGTATTGGGTACGGGGGGGCCTAGTGGCTACACCTTC.

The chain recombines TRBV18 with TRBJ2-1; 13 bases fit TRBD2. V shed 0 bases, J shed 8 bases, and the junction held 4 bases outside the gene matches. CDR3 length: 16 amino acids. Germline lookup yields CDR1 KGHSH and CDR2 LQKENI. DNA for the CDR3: TGTGCCAGCTCACCACCGGGACTAGCGGGAATGTATGAGCAGTTCTTC. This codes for CASSPPGLAGMYEQFF.

The CDR3 nucleotides read TGTGCCAGCAGCCCTACAGGGGGCTGGGACACTGAAGCTTTCTTT. As protein: CASSPTGGWDTEAFF. The gene calls are TRBV7-9 and TRBJ1-1; the match to TRBD1 covers 9 bases. The V gene's germline CDR1 is SEHNR and CDR2 FQNEAQ (reference sequence). Germline trimming cut 5 bases from V and 3 bases from J; bases unmatched to any gene: 7. The CDR3 totals 15 residues.

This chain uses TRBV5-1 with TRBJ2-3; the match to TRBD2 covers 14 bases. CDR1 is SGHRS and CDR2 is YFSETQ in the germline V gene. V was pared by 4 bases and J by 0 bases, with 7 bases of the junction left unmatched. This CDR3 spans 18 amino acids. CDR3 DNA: TGCGCCAGCAGCCCGGGGACTAGCGGGAGACTAAGCACAGATACGCAGTATTTT. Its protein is CASSPGTSGRLSTDTQYF.

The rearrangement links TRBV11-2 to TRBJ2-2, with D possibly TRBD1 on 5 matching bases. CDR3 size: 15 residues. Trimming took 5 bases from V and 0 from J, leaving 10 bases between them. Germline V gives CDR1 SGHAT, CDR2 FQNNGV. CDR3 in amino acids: CASSMTAPNTGELFF. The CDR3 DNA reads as TGTGCCAGCAGCATGACAGCCCCGAACACCGGGGAGCTGTTTTTT. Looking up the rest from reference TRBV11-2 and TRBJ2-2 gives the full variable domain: EAGVAQSPRYKIIEKRQSVAFWCNPISGHATLYWYQQILGQGPKLLIQFQNNGVVDDSQLPKDRFSAERLKGVDSTLKIQPAKLEDSAVYLCASSMTAPNTGELFFGEGSRLTVL.

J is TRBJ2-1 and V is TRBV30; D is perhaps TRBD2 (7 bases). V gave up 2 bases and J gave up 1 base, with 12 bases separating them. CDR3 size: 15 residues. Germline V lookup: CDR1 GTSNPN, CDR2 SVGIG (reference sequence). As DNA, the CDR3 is TGTGCCTGGAGTTTACAGGGACTATCCTACAATGAGCAGTTCTTC. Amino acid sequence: CAWSLQGLSYNEQFF.

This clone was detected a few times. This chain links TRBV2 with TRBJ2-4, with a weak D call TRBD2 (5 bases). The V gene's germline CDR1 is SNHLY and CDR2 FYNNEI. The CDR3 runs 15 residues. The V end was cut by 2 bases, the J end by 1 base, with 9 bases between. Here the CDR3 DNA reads TGTGCCAGCAGTGAAAGCGGCGGCGCCAAAAACATTCAGTACTTC. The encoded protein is CASSESGGAKNIQYF. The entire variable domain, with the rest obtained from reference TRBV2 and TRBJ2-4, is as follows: EPEVTQTPSHQVTQMGQEVILRCVPISNHLYFYWYRQILGQKVEFLVSFYNNEISEKSEIFDDQFSVERPDGSNFTLKIRSTKLEDSAMYFCASSESGGAKNIQYFGAGTRLSVL.

The CDR3 region is CASSPPGQATEAFF. DNA for the CDR3: TGTGCCAGTAGCCCCCCGGGACAGGCCACTGAAGCTTTCTTT. This sequence joins TRBV19 and TRBJ1-1; 8 bases agree with TRBD1. Germline V gene data show CDR1 as LNHDA and CDR2 as SQIVND (reference sequence). The ends lost 6 bases at V and 4 bases at J; junction bases unmatched: 7. CDR3 length equals 14 residues.

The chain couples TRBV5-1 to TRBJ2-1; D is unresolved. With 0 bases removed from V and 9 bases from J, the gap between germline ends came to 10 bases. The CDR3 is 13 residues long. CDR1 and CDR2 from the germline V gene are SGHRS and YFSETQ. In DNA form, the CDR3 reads TGCGCCAGCAGCTTGGACCCGAGGAGTGAGCAGTTCTTC. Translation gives CASSLDPRSEQFF.

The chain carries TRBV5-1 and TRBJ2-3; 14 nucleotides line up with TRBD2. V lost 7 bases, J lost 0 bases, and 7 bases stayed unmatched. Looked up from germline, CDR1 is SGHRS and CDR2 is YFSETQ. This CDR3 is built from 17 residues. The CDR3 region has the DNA TGCGCCAGCGGACGACTAGCGGGGGGGGCTAGCACAGATACGCAGTATTTT. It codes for CASGRLAGGASTDTQYF.

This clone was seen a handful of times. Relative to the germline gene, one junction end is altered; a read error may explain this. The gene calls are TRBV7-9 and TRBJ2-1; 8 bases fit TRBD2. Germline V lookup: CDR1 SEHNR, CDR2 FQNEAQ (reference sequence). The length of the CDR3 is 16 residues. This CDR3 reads CSSSLRAGASYNEQFF. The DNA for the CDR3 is TGTTCCAGCAGCTTACGAGCGGGGGCCTCCTACAATGAGCAGTTCTTC.

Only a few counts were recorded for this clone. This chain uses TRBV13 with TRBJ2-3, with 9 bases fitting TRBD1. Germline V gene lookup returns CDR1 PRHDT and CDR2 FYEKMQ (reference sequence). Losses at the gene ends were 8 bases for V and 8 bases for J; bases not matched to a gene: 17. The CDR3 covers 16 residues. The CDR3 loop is CASGPRWDRDPRTQYF. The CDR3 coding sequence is TGTGCCAGCGGACCCCGTTGGGACAGGGACCCTCGTACGCAGTATTTT.

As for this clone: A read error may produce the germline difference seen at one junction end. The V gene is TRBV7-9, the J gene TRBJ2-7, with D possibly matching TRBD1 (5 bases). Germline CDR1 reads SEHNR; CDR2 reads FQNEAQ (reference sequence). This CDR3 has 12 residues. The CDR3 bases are TGTTCCAGCAGCTACGGAGACAGCGAGCAGTACTTC. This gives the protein CSSSYGDSEQYF.

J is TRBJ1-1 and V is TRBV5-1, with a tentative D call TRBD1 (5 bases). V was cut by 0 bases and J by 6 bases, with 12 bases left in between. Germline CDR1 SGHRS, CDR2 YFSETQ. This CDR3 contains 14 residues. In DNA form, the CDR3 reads TGCGCCAGCAGCTTGGCGCGGGGAGGGGCTGAAGCTTTCTTT. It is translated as CASSLARGGAEAFF.

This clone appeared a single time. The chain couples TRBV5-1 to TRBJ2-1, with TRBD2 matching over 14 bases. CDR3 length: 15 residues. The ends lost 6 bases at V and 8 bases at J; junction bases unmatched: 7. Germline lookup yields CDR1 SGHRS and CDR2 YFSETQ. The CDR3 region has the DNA TGCGCCAGCATCTACGGGACTAGCGGGAGCGATGAGCAGTTCTTC. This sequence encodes CASIYGTSGSDEQFF.

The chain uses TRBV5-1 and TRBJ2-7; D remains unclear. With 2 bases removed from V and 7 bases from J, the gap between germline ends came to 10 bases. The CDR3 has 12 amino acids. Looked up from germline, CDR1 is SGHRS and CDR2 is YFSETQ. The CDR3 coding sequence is TGCGCCAGCAGCTTAGCGAATGAGGAGCAGTACTTC. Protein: CASSLANEEQYF.

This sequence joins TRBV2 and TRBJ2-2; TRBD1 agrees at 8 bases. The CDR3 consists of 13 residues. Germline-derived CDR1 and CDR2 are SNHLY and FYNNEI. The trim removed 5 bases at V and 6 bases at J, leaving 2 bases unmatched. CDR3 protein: CASSRTGSGELFF. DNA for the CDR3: TGTGCCAGCAGTCGGACAGGGTCCGGGGAGCTGTTTTTT.

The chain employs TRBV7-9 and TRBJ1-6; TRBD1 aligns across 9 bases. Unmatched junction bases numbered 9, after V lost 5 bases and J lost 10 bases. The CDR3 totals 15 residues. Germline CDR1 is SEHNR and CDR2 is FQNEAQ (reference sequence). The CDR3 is CASSPSGQGVSPLHF. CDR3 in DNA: TGTGCCAGCAGCCCCTCGGGACAGGGAGTGTCACCCCTCCACTTT.

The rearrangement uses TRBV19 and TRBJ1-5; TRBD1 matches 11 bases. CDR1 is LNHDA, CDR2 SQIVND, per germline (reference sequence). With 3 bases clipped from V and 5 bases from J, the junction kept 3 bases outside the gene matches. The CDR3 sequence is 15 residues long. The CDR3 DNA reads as TGTGCCAGTAGTATCCCGGGACAGGGGGATCAGCCCCAGCATTTT. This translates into CASSIPGQGDQPQHF.

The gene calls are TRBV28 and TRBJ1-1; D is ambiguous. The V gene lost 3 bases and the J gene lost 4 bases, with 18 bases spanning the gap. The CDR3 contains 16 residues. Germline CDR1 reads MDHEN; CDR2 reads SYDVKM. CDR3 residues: CASSFAGPVSGTEAFF. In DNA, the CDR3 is TGTGCCAGCAGTTTCGCAGGTCCGGTGAGTGGCACTGAAGCTTTCTTT.

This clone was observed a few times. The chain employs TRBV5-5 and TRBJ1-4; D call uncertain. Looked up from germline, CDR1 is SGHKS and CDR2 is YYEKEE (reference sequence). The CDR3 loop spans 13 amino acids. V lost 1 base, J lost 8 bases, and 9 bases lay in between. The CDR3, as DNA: TGTGCCAGCAGCTTGTTAGCTCCGGAAAAACTGTTTTTT. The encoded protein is CASSLLAPEKLFF.

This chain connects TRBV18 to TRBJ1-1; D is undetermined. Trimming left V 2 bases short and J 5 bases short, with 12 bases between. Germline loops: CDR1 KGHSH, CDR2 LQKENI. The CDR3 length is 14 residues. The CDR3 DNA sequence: TGTGCCAGCTCACCAATTTCGGTGGTGACTGAAGCTTTCTTT. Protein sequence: CASSPISVVTEAFF.

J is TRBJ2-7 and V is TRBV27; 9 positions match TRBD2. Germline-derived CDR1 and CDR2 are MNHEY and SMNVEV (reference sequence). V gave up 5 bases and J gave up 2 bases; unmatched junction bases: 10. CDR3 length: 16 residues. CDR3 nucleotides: TGTGCCAGCAGTCCAGGGACTAGCCGACGTACCTACGAGCAGTACTTC. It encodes CASSPGTSRRTYEQYF.